This TCR beta chain was observed in a study of PD-1 blockade in classical Hodgkin lymphoma. Each patient experienced a relapse that followed autologous stem cell transplantation, and brentuximab vedotin exposure varied. When best responses were assessed, they were complete response, partial response or progressive disease. The germline CDR1 and CDR2 sequences are SGHTA and FQGNSA. This CDR3 spans 14 amino acids. Trimming removed 5 bases from V and 8 bases from J, with 15 bases in between. Sequencing used immunoSEQ multiplex PCR; TCRdb keeps in-frame clones, though not all of them. The sample shows about 110,000 clones, 80% to 90% of them seen only once.

This specimen consisted of peripheral blood mononuclear cells (PBMCs), obtained before the second cycle of nivolumab. The rearrangement uses TRBV7-2 and TRBJ1-4, with D possibly being TRBD1 (5 bases). The TCR originated in a human donor with classical Hodgkin lymphoma. The CDR3 DNA is TGTGCCAGCAGCCCTACCGGGACGACGGAAAAACTGTTTTTT. Residues: CASSPTGTTEKLFF.